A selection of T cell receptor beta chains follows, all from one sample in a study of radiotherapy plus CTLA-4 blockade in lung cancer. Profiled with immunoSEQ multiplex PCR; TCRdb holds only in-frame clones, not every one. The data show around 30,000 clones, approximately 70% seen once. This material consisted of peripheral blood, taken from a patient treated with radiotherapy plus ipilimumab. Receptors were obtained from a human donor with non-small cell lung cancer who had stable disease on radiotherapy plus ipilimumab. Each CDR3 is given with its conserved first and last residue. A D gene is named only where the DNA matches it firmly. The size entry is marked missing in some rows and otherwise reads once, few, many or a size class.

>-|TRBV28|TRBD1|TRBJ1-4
CASSLTGATNEKLFF
TGTGCCAGCAGTCTCACAGGGGCAACTAATGAAAAACTGTTTTTT
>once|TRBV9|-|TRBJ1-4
CASSARPLTETNEKLFF
TGTGCCAGCAGCGCAAGGCCCCTTACCGAAACTAATGAAAAACTGTTTTTT
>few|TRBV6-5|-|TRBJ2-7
CASSFSAEKQYF
TGTGCCAGCAGTTTCTCAGCAGAGAAGCAGTACTTC
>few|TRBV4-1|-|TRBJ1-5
CASSRLGGNQPQHF
TGCGCCAGCAGCCGACTCGGAGGCAATCAGCCCCAGCATTTT
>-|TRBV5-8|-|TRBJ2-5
CASSFGRGGNTRETQYF
TGTGCCAGCAGCTTTGGTAGGGGGGGCAATACACGAGAGACCCAGTACTTC
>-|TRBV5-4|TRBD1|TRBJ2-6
CASSPGQGFASGANVLTF
TGTGCCAGCAGCCCGGGACAGGGTTTTGCGTCGGGGGCCAACGTCCTGACTTTC
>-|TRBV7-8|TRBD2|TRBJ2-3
CASSLIAGGVADTQYF
TGTGCCAGCAGCCTAATAGCGGGGGGCGTCGCAGATACGCAGTATTTT
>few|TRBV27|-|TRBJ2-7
CASSLSGYSYEQYF
TGTGCCAGCAGTTTATCAGGCTACTCCTACGAGCAGTACTTC
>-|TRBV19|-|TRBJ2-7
CASSPGPDYEQYF
TGTGCCAGTAGTCCGGGCCCCGACTACGAGCAGTACTTC
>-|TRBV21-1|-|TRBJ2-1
CASSKRALGAGGPFDNEQFF
TGTGCCAGCAGCAAAAGGGCTCTGGGGGCGGGAGGGCCTTTTGACAATGAGCAGTTCTTC
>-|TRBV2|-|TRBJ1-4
CASKGFANEKLFF
TGTGCCAGCAAGGGGTTTGCTAATGAAAAACTGTTTTTT
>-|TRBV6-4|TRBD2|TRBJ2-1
CASSSNSGRAVNEQFF
TGTGCCAGCAGTTCCAATAGCGGGAGGGCCGTTAATGAGCAGTTCTTC
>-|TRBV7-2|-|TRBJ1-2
CASSLVPGINYGYTF
TGTGCCAGCAGCTTAGTTCCGGGCATTAACTATGGCTACACCTTC
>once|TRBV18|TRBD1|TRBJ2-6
CASSPGTESSGANVLTF
TGTGCCAGCTCACCGGGGACAGAGAGCTCTGGGGCCAACGTCCTGACTTTC
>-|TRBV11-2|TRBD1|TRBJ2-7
CASSPTTGAHEQYF
TGTGCCAGCAGCCCTACGACAGGGGCCCACGAGCAGTACTTC
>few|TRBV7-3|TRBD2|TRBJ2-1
CASSLQSGSAINEQFF
TGTGCCAGCAGCTTACAGAGCGGGAGCGCGATAAATGAGCAGTTCTTC
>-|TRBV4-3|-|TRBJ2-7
CASSLHRNEQYF
TGCGCCAGCAGCTTGCATAGAAACGAGCAGTACTTC
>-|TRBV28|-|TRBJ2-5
CASGPGGRETQYF
TGTGCCAGCGGGCCGGGGGGCAGGGAGACCCAGTACTTC
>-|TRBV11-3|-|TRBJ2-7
CASSHGYEQYF
TGTGCCAGCAGCCACGGCTACGAGCAGTACTTC
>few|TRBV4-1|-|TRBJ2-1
CASSQEGRGSYNEQFF
TGCGCCAGCAGCCAAGAGGGACGTGGGTCCTACAATGAGCAGTTCTTC
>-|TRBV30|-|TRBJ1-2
CAWSVLIGGARGYTF
TGTGCCTGGAGTGTACTAATCGGGGGGGCCCGGGGCTACACCTTC
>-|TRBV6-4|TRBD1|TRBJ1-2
CASSLDRGNYGYTF
TGTGCCAGCAGCTTGGACAGGGGAAACTATGGCTACACCTTC
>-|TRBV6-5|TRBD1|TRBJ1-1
CASRQDRGTEAFF
TGTGCCAGCAGGCAAGACAGGGGCACTGAAGCTTTCTTT
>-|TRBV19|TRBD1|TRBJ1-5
CASSPRTGGAWQPQHF
TGTGCCAGTAGTCCGAGGACAGGGGGCGCCTGGCAGCCCCAGCATTTT
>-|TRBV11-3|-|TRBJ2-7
CASSSGQFSYEQYF
TGTGCCAGCAGCTCCGGACAGTTTTCCTACGAGCAGTACTTC
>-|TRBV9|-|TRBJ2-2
CASSLTSRVSGELFF
TGTGCCAGCAGCCTGACTAGTCGGGTCTCCGGGGAGCTGTTTTTT
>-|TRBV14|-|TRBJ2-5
CASGAAWETQYF
TGTGCCAGCGGAGCGGCCTGGGAGACCCAGTACTTC
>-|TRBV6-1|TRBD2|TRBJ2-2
CASTSGSGTGELFF
TGTGCCAGCACCAGCGGGAGTGGCACCGGGGAGCTGTTTTTT
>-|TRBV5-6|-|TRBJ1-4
CASSLLQGGEKLFF
TGTGCCAGCAGCTTGCTACAGGGCGGGGAAAAACTGTTTTTT
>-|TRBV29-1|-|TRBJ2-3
CSVEPPTTPSTDTQYF
TGCAGCGTTGAACCCCCCACCACCCCTTCCACAGATACGCAGTATTTT
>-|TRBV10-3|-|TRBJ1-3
CAIRDSGNTIYF
TGTGCCATCAGAGATTCTGGAAACACCATATATTTT
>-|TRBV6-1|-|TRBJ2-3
CASSSEYTDTQYF
TGTGCCAGCAGTTCAGAATACACAGATACGCAGTATTTT
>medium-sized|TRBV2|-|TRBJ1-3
CASSVGSSYFGNTIYF
TGTGCCAGCAGTGTTGGGAGCTCTTACTTTGGAAACACCATATATTTT
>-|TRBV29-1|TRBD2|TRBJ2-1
CSVTRAGGLGEQFF
TGCAGCGTCACAAGGGCGGGAGGGCTTGGAGAGCAGTTCTTC
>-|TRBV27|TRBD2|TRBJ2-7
CASSRLAGTYEQYF
TGTGCCAGCAGTCGACTAGCGGGAACCTACGAGCAGTACTTC
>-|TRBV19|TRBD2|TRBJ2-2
CASSTEASGSVVFTGELFF
TGTGCCAGTAGCACGGAGGCTAGCGGGAGTGTGGTGTTTACCGGGGAGCTGTTTTTT
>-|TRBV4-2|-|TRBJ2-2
CASSRGGAENTGELFF
TGTGCCAGCAGCCGAGGGGGGGCGGAGAACACCGGGGAGCTGTTTTTT
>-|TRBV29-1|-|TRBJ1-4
CSVGGDRYATNEKLFF
TGCAGCGTTGGGGGAGACAGATACGCAACTAATGAAAAACTGTTTTTT
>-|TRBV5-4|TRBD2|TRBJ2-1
CASGTWITSGFSINEQFF
TGTGCCAGCGGAACATGGATAACTAGCGGGTTTTCTATTAATGAGCAGTTCTTC
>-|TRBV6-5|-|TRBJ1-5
CASSYGQGNQPQHF
TGTGCCAGCAGTTACGGGCAGGGGAATCAGCCCCAGCATTTT
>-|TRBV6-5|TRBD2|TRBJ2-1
CASSLASGRGQFF
TGTGCCAGCAGTTTGGCTAGCGGGAGGGGGCAGTTCTTC
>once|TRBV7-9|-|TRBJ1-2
CASSLDAAQLGYTF
TGTGCCAGCAGCTTAGATGCGGCCCAATTAGGCTACACCTTC
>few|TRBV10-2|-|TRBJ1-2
CASTLGGGHYGYTF
TGCGCCAGCACCCTAGGCGGGGGGCACTATGGCTACACCTTC
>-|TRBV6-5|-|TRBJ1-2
CASRLNGYYGYTF
TGTGCCAGCAGACTAAACGGGTACTATGGCTACACCTTC
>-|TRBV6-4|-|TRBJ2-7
CASSDWSFEQYF
TGTGCCAGCAGTGATTGGAGCTTCGAGCAGTACTTC
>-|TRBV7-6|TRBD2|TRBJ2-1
CASSLRLAGGQFF
TGTGCCAGCAGCTTAAGGCTAGCGGGAGGGCAGTTCTTC
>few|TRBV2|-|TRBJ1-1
CASSEEGKTLF
TGTGCCAGCAGTGAAGAGGGCAAGACCCTTTTT
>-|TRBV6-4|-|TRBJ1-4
CASAAGPTNEKLFF
TGTGCCAGCGCCGCGGGTCCAACTAATGAAAAACTGTTTTTT
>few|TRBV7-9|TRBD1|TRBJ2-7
CASSPPPGTGDLWQYF
TGTGCCAGCAGCCCCCCTCCGGGGACAGGGGATTTATGGCAGTACTTC
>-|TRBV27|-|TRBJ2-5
CASSHGGLAEETQYF
TGTGCCAGCAGCCACGGGGGGCTAGCAGAAGAGACCCAGTACTTC
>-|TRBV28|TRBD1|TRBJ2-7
CASSSDRAFSYEQYF
TGTGCCAGTAGTTCCGACAGGGCTTTCTCCTACGAGCAGTACTTC
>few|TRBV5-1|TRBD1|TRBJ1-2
CASSSTQGAAKGYTF
TGCGCCAGCAGCTCAACACAGGGGGCGGCTAAAGGCTACACCTTC